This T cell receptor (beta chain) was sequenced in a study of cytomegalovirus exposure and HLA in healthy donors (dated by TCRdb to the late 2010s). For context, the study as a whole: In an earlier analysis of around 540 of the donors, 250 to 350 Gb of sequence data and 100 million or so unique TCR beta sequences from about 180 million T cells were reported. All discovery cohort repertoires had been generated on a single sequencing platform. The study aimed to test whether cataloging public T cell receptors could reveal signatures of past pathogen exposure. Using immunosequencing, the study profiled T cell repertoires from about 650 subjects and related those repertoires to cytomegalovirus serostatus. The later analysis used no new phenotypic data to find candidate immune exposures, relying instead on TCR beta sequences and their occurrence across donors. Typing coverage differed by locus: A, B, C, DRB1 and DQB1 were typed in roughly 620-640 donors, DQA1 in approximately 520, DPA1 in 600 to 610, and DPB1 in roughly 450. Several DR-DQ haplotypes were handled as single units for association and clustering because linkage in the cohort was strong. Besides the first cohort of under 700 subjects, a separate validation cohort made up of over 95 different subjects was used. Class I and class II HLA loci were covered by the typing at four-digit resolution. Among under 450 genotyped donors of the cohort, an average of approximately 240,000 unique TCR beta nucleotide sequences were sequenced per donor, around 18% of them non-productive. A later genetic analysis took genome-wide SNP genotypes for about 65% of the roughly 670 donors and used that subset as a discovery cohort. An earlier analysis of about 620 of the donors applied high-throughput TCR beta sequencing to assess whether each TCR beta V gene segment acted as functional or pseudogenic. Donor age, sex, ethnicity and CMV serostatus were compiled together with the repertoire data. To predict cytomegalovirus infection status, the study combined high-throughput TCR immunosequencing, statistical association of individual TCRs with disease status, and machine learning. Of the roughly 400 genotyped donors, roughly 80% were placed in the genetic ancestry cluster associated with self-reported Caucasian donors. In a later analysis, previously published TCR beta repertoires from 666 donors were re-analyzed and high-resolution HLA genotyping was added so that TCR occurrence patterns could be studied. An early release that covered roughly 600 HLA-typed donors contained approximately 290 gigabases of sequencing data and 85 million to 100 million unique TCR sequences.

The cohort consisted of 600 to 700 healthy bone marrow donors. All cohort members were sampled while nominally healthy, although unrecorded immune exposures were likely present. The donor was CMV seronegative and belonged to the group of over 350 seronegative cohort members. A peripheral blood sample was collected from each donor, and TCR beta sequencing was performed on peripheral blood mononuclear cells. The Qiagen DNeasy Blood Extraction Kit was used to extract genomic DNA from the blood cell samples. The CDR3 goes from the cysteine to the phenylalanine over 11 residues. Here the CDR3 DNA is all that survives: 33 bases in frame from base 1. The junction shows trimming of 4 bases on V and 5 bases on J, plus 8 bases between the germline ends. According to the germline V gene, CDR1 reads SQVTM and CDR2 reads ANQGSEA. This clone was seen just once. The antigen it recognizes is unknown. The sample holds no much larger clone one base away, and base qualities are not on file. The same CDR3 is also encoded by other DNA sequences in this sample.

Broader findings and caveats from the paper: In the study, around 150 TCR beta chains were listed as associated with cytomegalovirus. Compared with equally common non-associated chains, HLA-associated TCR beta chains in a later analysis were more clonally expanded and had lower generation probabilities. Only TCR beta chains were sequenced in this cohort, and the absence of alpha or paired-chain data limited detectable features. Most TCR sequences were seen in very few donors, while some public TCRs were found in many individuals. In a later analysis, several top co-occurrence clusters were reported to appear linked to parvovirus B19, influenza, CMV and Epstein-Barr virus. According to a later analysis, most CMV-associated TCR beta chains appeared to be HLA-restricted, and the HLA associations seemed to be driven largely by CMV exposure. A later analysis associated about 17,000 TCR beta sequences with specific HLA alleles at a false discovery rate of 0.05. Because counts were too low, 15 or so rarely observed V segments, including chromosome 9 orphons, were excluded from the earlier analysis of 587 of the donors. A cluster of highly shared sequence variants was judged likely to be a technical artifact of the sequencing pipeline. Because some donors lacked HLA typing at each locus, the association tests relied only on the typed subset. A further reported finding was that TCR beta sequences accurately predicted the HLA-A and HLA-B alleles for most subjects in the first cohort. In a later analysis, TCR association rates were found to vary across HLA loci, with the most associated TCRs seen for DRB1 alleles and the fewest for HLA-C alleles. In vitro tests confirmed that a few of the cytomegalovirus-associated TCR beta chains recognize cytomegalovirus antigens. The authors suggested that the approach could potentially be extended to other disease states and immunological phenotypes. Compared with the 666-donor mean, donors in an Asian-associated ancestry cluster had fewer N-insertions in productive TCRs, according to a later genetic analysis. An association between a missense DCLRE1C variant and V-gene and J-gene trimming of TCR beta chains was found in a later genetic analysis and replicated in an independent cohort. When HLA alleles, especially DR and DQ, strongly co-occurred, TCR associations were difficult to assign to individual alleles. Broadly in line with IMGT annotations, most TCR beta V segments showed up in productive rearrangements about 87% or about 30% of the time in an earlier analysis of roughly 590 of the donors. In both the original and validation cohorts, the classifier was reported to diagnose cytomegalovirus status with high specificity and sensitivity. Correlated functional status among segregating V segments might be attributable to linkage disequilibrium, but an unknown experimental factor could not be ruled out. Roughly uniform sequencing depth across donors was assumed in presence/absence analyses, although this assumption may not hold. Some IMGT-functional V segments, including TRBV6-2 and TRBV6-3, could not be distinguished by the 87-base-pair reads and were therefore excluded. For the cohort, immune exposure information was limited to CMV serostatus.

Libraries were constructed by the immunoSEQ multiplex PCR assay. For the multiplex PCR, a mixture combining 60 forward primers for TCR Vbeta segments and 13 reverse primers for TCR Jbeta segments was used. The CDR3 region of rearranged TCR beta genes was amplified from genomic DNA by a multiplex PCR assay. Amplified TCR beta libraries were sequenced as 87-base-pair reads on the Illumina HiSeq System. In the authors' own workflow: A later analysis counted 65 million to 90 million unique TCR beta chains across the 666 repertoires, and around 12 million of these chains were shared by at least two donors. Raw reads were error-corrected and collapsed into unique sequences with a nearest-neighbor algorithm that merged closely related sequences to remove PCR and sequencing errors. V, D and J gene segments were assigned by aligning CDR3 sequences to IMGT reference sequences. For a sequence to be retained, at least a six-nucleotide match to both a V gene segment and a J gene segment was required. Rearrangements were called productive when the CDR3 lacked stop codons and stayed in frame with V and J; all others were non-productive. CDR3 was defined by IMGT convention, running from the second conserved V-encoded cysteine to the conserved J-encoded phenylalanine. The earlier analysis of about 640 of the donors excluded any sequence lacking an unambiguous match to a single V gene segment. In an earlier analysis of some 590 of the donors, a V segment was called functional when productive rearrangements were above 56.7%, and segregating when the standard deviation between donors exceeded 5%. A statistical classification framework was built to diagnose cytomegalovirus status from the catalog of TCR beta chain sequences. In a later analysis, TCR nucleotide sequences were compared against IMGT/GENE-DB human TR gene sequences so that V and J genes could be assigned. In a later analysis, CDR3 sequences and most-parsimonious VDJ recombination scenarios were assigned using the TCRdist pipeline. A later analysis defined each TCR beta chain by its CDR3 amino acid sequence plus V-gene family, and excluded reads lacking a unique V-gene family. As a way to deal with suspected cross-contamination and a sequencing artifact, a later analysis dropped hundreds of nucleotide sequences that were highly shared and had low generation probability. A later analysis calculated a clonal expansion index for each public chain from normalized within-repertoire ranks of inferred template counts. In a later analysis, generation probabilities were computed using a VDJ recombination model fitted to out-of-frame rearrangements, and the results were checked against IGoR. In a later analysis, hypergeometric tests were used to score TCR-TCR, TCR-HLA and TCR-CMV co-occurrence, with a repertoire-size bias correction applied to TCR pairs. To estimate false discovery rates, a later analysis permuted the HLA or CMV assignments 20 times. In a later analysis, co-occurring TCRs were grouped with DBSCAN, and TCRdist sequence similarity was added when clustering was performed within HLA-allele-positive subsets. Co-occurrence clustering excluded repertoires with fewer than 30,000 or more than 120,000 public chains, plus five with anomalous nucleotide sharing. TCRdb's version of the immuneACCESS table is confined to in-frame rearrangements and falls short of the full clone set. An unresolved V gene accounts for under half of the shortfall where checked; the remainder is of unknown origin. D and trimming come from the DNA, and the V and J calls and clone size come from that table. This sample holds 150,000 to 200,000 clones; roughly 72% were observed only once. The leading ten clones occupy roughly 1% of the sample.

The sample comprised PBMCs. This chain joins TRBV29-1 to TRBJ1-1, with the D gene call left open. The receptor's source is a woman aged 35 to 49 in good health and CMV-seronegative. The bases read TGCAGCGTTGGTGGAGGAACTGAAGCTTTCTTT. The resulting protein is CSVGGGTEAFF. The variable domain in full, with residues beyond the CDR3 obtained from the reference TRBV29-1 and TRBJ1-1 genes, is SAVISQKPSRDICQRGTSLTIQCQVDSQVTMMFWYRQQPGQSLTLIATANQGSEATYESGFVIDKFPISRPNLTFSTLTVSNMSPEDSSIYLCSVGGGTEAFFGQGTRLTVV.